Following are 11 T cell receptor beta chains from one sample sequenced in a study of control samples from healthy donors and cancer patients. Assay: immunoSEQ multiplex PCR; the TCRdb copy retains only in-frame clones and omits some. Seen here are 75,000 to 100,000 clones, 88% observed once, and the top ten hold 12% to 15%. Input material: blood. The source of these receptors is a man aged 25-40 years in good health.

The chain employs TRBV11-2 and TRBJ2-1, with 9 positions matching TRBD1. Germline V gene sequence: CDR1 SGHAT, CDR2 FQNNGV. The CDR3 contains 19 residues. The V and J ends lost 5 bases and 7 bases, in that order; junction bases with no gene match: 21. For the CDR3, the DNA is TGTGCCAGCAGCCCGAGTCCCGGGACAGGGACTGTGGGGGAGAATGAGCAGTTCTTC. Its protein product is CASSPSPGTGTVGENEQFF.

This clone was counted a few times. The chain carries TRBV21-1 and TRBJ1-2; the table assigns TRBD1, which was not confirmed against the DNA. TRBV21-1 corresponds to a pseudogene. This CDR3 is built from 11 residues. The CDR3 loop is CASRQSYGYTF. The CDR3, as DNA: TGTGCCTCCCGACAGTCCTATGGCTACACCTTC.

This clone was recorded once. The rearrangement links TRBV18 to TRBJ2-5; no clear D. The CDR3 totals 13 residues. The V end was cut by 3 bases, the J end by 2 bases, with 7 bases between. Germline V CDR1 and CDR2: KGHSH, LQKENI. The CDR3 loop reads CASSPSAQETQYF. CDR3 bases: TGTGCCAGCTCACCGTCGGCACAAGAGACCCAGTACTTC.

CDR3 in amino acids: CASSSDYLRTDTQYF. The CDR3 coding sequence is TGTGCCAGCAGCTCCGACTACTTACGCACAGATACGCAGTATTTT. The gene calls are TRBV7-2 and TRBJ2-3; possible D gene TRBD2, 5 bases. V lost 4 bases and J lost 1, with 12 bases in between. There are 15 residues in the CDR3. From germline, CDR1 is SGHTA and CDR2 FQGNSA.

This clone was seen a handful of times. The chain has TRBV28 and TRBJ1-3; TRBD1 matches at 9 bases. Germline V CDR1 and CDR2: MDHEN, SYDVKM. V lost 6 bases and J lost 1; bases outside the gene matches: 4. This CDR3 has 15 residues. The CDR3 DNA sequence: TGTGCCAGCAGCTCCGGGACAGGGTCTGGAAACACCATATATTTT. Its protein product is CASSSGTGSGNTIYF.

The chain uses TRBV5-1 and TRBJ1-2; D is unresolved. From germline, CDR1 is SGHRS and CDR2 YFSETQ. CDR3 length: 22 amino acids. V was trimmed by 2 bases and J by 0 bases, leaving 32 bases between them. This chain's CDR3 is CASSLTPSARDSRRRANYGYTF. In DNA, the CDR3 is TGCGCCAGCAGCTTAACCCCAAGCGCCCGGGATTCAAGGAGGAGAGCTAACTATGGCTACACCTTC.

This clone came up many times. This CDR3 is also generated by other DNA sequences in the sample. V and J are TRBV25-1 and TRBJ2-7; D could derive from TRBD1 or TRBD2 (6 bases each). The CDR3 is 14 amino acids. Germline values: CDR1 MGHDK, CDR2 SYGVNS. V was pared by 1 base and J by 2 bases, with 9 bases between. The CDR3 bases are TGTGCCAGCAGTGAATCGGGGGCTGCCTACGAGCAGTACTTC. It specifies CASSESGAAYEQYF.

The gene calls are TRBV11-2 and TRBJ2-1; 10 bases are a match to TRBD2. Germline-derived CDR1 and CDR2 are SGHAT and FQNNGV. The J segment lost 5 bases and the V segment lost 5 bases, leaving 9 bases of the junction unmatched. The CDR3 has 16 residues. The CDR3 loop reads CASSPPWTSGDNEQFF. CDR3 DNA sequence: TGTGCCAGCAGCCCCCCTTGGACTAGCGGCGACAATGAGCAGTTCTTC.

This clone has only one observation. V usage is TRBV25-1 and J usage is TRBJ2-5; D might be TRBD1 (5 bases). Deletions cut 2 bases from V and 5 bases from J, with 12 bases between. From germline, CDR1 is MGHDK and CDR2 SYGVNS. The CDR3 extends over 14 amino acids. Here the CDR3 reads CASSETRVQETQYF. In nucleotides, the CDR3 is TGTGCCAGCAGTGAAACCAGGGTACAGGAGACCCAGTACTTC.

The chain carries TRBV9 and TRBJ2-1; D tentatively reads TRBD1 or TRBD2 (5 bases each). The CDR3 runs 16 residues. CDR1 and CDR2 (germline): SGDLS, YYNGEE. Trimming pared 2 bases from V and 0 bases from J, leaving 12 bases between. The DNA of the CDR3 is TGTGCCAGCAGCGTCGGGACCGCGAGCTCCTACAATGAGCAGTTCTTC. This translates into CASSVGTASSYNEQFF.

The chain links TRBV6-5 to TRBJ1-2; the D gene is possibly TRBD1 (6 bases). The length of the CDR3 is 12 residues. Germline V lookup: CDR1 MNHEY, CDR2 SVGAGI. V shed 11 bases and J shed 4 bases, with 14 bases lying between them. The CDR3 region is CAGTQGFYGYTF. For the CDR3, the DNA is TGTGCCGGAACACAGGGATTCTATGGCTACACCTTC.